This record covers a single T cell receptor (beta chain). The sample comes from a study of blood T cell repertoires in COVID-19. Generated by immunoSEQ multiplex PCR, the TCRdb table keeps only in-frame clones and is missing some. The repertoire holds about 63,000 clones, 88% seen once, with approximately 5% in the top ten. Sequences were obtained from peripheral blood. The TCR sequence derives from a human donor in a cohort sampled during active COVID-19.

CDR3 bases: TGTGCCAGCAGCCGATGGTCAGCGGGGGGGCGGGAGACCCAGTACTTC. Protein: CASSRWSAGGRETQYF. The chain is built from TRBV3-1 (or the pseudogene TRBV3-2) and TRBJ2-5; 10 bases agree with TRBD2. CDR1 is LGHDT and CDR2 is YNNKEL in the germline V gene (reference sequence). There are 16 residues in the CDR3. Germline trimming cut 4 bases from V and 5 bases from J; bases unmatched to any gene: 10.